One and the same sample provided the 27 T cell receptor beta chains below, sequenced in a study of cytomegalovirus exposure and HLA in healthy donors. This PCR relied on a set of 60 Vbeta primers and 13 Jbeta primers. Sequenced by immunoSEQ multiplex PCR; TCRdb stores in-frame clones only, minus some. The sample shows 210,000 or so clones, approximately 80% of them seen only once. Material: PBMCs. The receptors derive from a girl aged 2-9 years in good health and CMV-seronegative.

Written as DNA, the CDR3 is TGTGCCAGTCTAGGAGATACGCAGTATTTT. Residues: CASLGDTQYF. This chain links TRBV19 with TRBJ2-3; D gene ambiguous. Trimming shortened V by 8 bases and J by 5 bases, and 5 bases separated the two germline ends. This CDR3 contains 10 residues. The germline V gene encodes CDR1 LNHDA and CDR2 SQIVND (reference sequence). The full variable domain, its missing parts supplied by reference TRBV19 and TRBJ2-3, is DGGITQSPKYLFRKEGQNVTLSCEQNLNHDAMYWYRQDPGQGLRLIYYSQIVNDFQKGDIAEGYSVSREKKESFPLTVTSAQKNPTAFYLCASLGDTQYFGPGTRLTVL.

The chain recombines TRBV13 with TRBJ2-5; no firm D call. The V gene's germline CDR1 is PRHDT and CDR2 FYEKMQ (reference sequence). Trimming took off 2 bases at V and 4 bases at J, with 8 bases between the two ends. The CDR3 has 13 residues. Written as DNA, the CDR3 is TGTGCCAGCAGCTTATCAGGTGGAGAGACCCAGTACTTC. Residues: CASSLSGGETQYF.

The rearrangement links TRBV29-1 to TRBJ2-2; possible D gene TRBD1, 6 bases. The ends were cut back, 5 bases at V and 6 bases at J, with 22 bases in the middle. The CDR3 is 16 residues long. Germline V gives CDR1 SQVTM, CDR2 ANQGSEA. CDR3 DNA: TGCAGCGTTTACACGCAGCCCCAGGGGAGTGCCGGGGAGCTGTTTTTT. Amino acids: CSVYTQPQGSAGELFF.

The gene calls are TRBV19 and TRBJ2-7; no firm D call. The V gene lost 3 bases and the J gene lost 0 bases, with 12 bases spanning the gap. The CDR3 covers 15 residues. Germline V gives CDR1 LNHDA, CDR2 SQIVND (reference sequence). The CDR3 reads CASSIGQESSYEQYF. In DNA, the CDR3 is TGTGCCAGTAGTATCGGTCAGGAAAGCTCCTACGAGCAGTACTTC.

V is TRBV19 and J is TRBJ1-4; TRBD1 matches 7 bases. With V trimmed by 11 bases and J by 4 bases, 13 bases remained unmatched. Germline CDR1 reads LNHDA; CDR2 reads SQIVND (reference sequence). CDR3 length equals 15 residues. DNA of the CDR3: TGTGCCGCCCGGGACAGTCGGATCGGTAATGAAAAACTGTTTTTT. This encodes CAARDSRIGNEKLFF. Supplemented by reference TRBV19 and TRBJ1-4, the full variable domain reads DGGITQSPKYLFRKEGQNVTLSCEQNLNHDAMYWYRQDPGQGLRLIYYSQIVNDFQKGDIAEGYSVSREKKESFPLTVTSAQKNPTAFYLCAARDSRIGNEKLFFGSGTQLSVL.

The CDR3 bases are TGTGCCAGCAGTTCTACGACAGGGGGCAAGAACACTGAAGCTTTCTTT. Protein product: CASSSTTGGKNTEAFF. The gene calls are TRBV7-7 and TRBJ1-1; 10 bases map to TRBD1. CDR3 length: 16 amino acids. J gave up 1 base and V 6 bases, and 8 bases lay outside the gene matches. Germline V gene lookup returns CDR1 SSHAT and CDR2 FNYEAQ (reference sequence). Full variable domain (missing parts from reference TRBV7-7 and TRBJ1-1): GAGVSQSPRYKVTKRGQDVTLRCDPISSHATLYWYQQALGQGPEFLTYFNYEAQPDKSGLPSDRFSAERPEGSISTLTIQRTEQRDSAMYRCASSSTTGGKNTEAFFGQGTRLTVV.

This chain connects TRBV7-9 to TRBJ2-1; TRBD2 matches at 13 bases. V lost 5 bases and J lost 2; bases outside the gene matches: 3. The CDR3 covers 16 residues. From germline, CDR1 is SEHNR and CDR2 FQNEAQ (reference sequence). The DNA of the CDR3 is TGTGCCAGCAGCCGGACTAGCGGGGGTACCTACAATGAGCAGTTCTTC. Protein sequence: CASSRTSGGTYNEQFF.

The CDR3 nucleotides are TGTGCCAGCAGTGACAAGGCTAGCGGCACCGGGGAGCTGTTTTTT. Its protein is CASSDKASGTGELFF. The rearrangement joins TRBV2 to TRBJ2-2; 7 bases fit TRBD2. This CDR3 has 15 residues. Per the germline V gene, CDR1 is SNHLY and CDR2 is FYNNEI. With 3 bases clipped from V and 4 bases from J, the junction kept 5 bases outside the gene matches.

The V call is TRBV4-2, the J call TRBJ2-3, with TRBD2 matching 10 bases. After removal of 1 base from V and 4 bases from J, the junction contained 11 bases not matched to a gene. The CDR3 runs 18 residues. Germline V gene data show CDR1 as LGHNA and CDR2 as YNFKEQ. The CDR3 DNA reads as TGTGCCAGCAGCCAAGCTTCAAGCGGGGGGGCCGGTGCAGATACGCAGTATTTT. Protein: CASSQASSGGAGADTQYF.

The V and J genes are TRBV6-5 and TRBJ1-4; TRBD1 matches 7 bases. Trimming cost V 6 bases and J 4 bases; bases outside gene matches: 5. The CDR3 sequence is 14 residues long. CDR1 is MNHEY and CDR2 is SVGAGI in the germline V gene. The CDR3 sequence: CASRSGTDNEKLFF. The CDR3 DNA reads TGTGCCAGCAGGTCCGGGACAGATAATGAAAAACTGTTTTTT.

This chain joins TRBV28 and TRBJ2-1; TRBD2 is a possible D gene (6 bases). V was cut by 3 bases and J by 7 bases, with 16 bases left in between. Germline CDR1 is MDHEN and CDR2 is SYDVKM. CDR3 size: 15 residues. The CDR3 region is CASSLWQGGKNEQFF. CDR3 DNA: TGTGCCAGCAGTTTGTGGCAGGGAGGAAAGAATGAGCAGTTCTTC.

V is TRBV10-1 and J is TRBJ2-7; TRBD2 is a possible D gene (5 bases). Germline V CDR1 and CDR2: WNHNN, SYGVQD (reference sequence). CDR3 size: 11 residues. V gave up 7 bases and J gave up 3 bases, with 7 bases separating them. The CDR3 loop is CASIAGYEQYF. For the CDR3, the DNA is TGCGCCAGCATTGCGGGCTACGAGCAGTACTTC.

The chain is built from TRBV10-3 and TRBJ1-2, with D tentatively TRBD1 (6 bases). The germline V gene has CDR1 ENHRY and CDR2 SYGVKD. The CDR3 is made up of 15 amino acids. V was clipped by 6 bases and J by 2 bases, with 16 bases between them. CDR3 sequence reads: CAISGEGVANYGYTF. In nucleotides, the CDR3 is TGTGCCATCAGCGGCGAGGGGGTGGCGAACTATGGCTACACCTTC.

The chain employs TRBV6-1 and TRBJ2-7, with 8 bases that match TRBD1. Germline lookup yields CDR1 MNHNS and CDR2 SASEGT. Trimming took 5 bases from V and 1 from J; bases not matched to a gene: 7. The CDR3 covers 15 residues. The DNA for the CDR3 is TGTGCCAGCAGTTTACGGACAGGGAGTTCCTACGAGCAGTACTTC. This encodes CASSLRTGSSYEQYF.

J is TRBJ1-6 and V is TRBV6-5; D call uncertain. The ends were cut back, 2 bases at V and 0 bases at J, with 8 bases in the middle. The CDR3 consists of 16 residues. Germline V gene data show CDR1 as MNHEY and CDR2 as SVGAGI. The CDR3 region is CASSYQGVSYNSPLHF. CDR3 bases: TGTGCCAGCAGTTACCAAGGAGTCTCCTATAATTCACCCCTCCACTTT.

The chain has TRBV19 and TRBJ1-1; TRBD1 agrees at 7 bases. Per the germline V gene, CDR1 is LNHDA and CDR2 is SQIVND (reference sequence). V lost 6 bases and J lost 7; bases outside the gene matches: 14. The CDR3 totals 15 residues. This CDR3 is CASRLSGQDLIEAFF. CDR3 bases: TGTGCCAGTAGGCTAAGCGGACAGGACCTCATTGAAGCTTTCTTT.

With regard to this clone: The same CDR3 arises from other DNA sequences in this sample as well. V and J are TRBV29-1 and TRBJ2-7; 8 bases align to TRBD1. Germline-derived CDR1 and CDR2 are SQVTM and ANQGSEA. The junction had 6 bases not matched to a gene; V was cut back by 4 bases and J by 1 base. The CDR3 contains 14 residues. In DNA, the CDR3 is TGCAGCGTTGTGACAGGGGTATGGTCCTACGAGCAGTACTTC. Its translation is CSVVTGVWSYEQYF.

V usage is TRBV5-1 and J usage is TRBJ1-4, with 10 bases lining up with TRBD1. Per germline, CDR1 SGHRS and CDR2 YFSETQ. This CDR3 spans 17 amino acids. V shed 4 bases, J shed 0 bases, and the junction held 6 bases outside the gene matches. This CDR3 reads CASSPRTGGPTNEKLFF. CDR3 nucleotide sequence: TGCGCCAGCAGCCCGAGGACAGGGGGGCCAACTAATGAAAAACTGTTTTTT.

V usage is TRBV4-1 and J usage is TRBJ2-3; 7 bases fit TRBD1. Judging by the DNA end, TRBJ1-5 fits better; the J call may be wrong. The CDR3 sequence is 13 residues long. Germline CDR1 MGHRA, CDR2 YSYEKL. Written as DNA, the CDR3 is TGCGCCAGCAGCCTAGCGGGGACAGATACGCAGCATTTT. Its translation: CASSLAGTDTQHF.

The sample holds a few counts of this clone. V and J are TRBV11-2 and TRBJ1-2, with D uncertain. CDR3 length: 16 residues. V lost 1 base, J lost 4 bases, and 16 bases lay in between. Germline CDR1 and CDR2: SGHAT and FQNNGV. The CDR3: CASSLVFGGLGYGYTF. The CDR3 nucleotides read TGTGCCAGCAGCTTAGTTTTTGGAGGGCTAGGCTATGGCTACACCTTC.

This clone appeared a few times. The CDR3 reads CASSLRGLGEEKLFF. Written as DNA, the CDR3 is TGTGCCAGCAGCTTAAGGGGTCTAGGGGAAGAAAAACTGTTTTTT. The chain recombines TRBV5-6 with TRBJ1-4, with D perhaps TRBD1 (5 bases). With 2 bases removed from V and 8 bases from J, the gap between germline ends came to 16 bases. CDR1 SGHDT and CDR2 YYEEEE come from the germline V gene. CDR3 length equals 15 residues.

In this sample, this clone turned up once. The V call is TRBV1, the J call TRBJ2-3; the table gives TRBD2 as D, unverified against the DNA. TRBV1 is a pseudogene. The CDR3 contains 18 residues. The CDR3 nucleotides are TGCACCACCCCACCGGGGACTAGCGGGGCCGGGAGCACAGATACGCAGTATTTT. Encoded protein: CTTPPGTSGAGSTDTQYF.

The chain carries TRBV4-1 and TRBJ2-1, with TRBD2 identical over 8 bases. The CDR3 consists of 15 residues. J was trimmed by 10 bases and V by 5 bases; bases with no gene match: 13. Germline values: CDR1 MGHRA, CDR2 YSYEKL. The CDR3: CASSRSGGPRGEQFF. DNA for the CDR3: TGCGCCAGCAGCAGGAGCGGGGGACCCCGGGGGGAGCAGTTCTTC.

The chain recombines TRBV19 with TRBJ2-3; 9 bases line up with TRBD2. The CDR3 runs 14 residues. The V gene's germline CDR1 is LNHDA and CDR2 SQIVND (reference sequence). V trimming: 7 bases; J trimming: 1 base; junction bases outside the gene matches: 3. The DNA of the CDR3 is TGTGCCAGTACTCGGACTAGCGGCACAGATACGCAGTATTTT. This codes for CASTRTSGTDTQYF. The entire variable domain, with the rest obtained from reference TRBV19 and TRBJ2-3, is as follows: DGGITQSPKYLFRKEGQNVTLSCEQNLNHDAMYWYRQDPGQGLRLIYYSQIVNDFQKGDIAEGYSVSREKKESFPLTVTSAQKNPTAFYLCASTRTSGTDTQYFGPGTRLTVL.

The table lists this clone with a few counts. The V call is TRBV7-2, the J call TRBJ1-2, with a possible D match to TRBD1 (5 bases). This CDR3 spans 13 amino acids. Germline CDR1 is SGHTA and CDR2 is FQGNSA. Between the trimmed V and J ends, which lost 5 bases and 1 base, there was a span of 8 bases. CDR3 nucleotides: TGTGCCAGCAGCCCCGACAGTAACTATGGCTACACCTTC. This sequence encodes CASSPDSNYGYTF.

This clone was detected only once. The chain has TRBV2 and TRBJ2-1; TRBD2 matches at 15 bases. The CDR3 covers 14 residues. V lost 3 bases to trimming and J lost 9 bases; unmatched junction nucleotides: 0. Germline lookup yields CDR1 SNHLY and CDR2 FYNNEI. CDR3 sequence reads: CASSEGLAGGEQFF. The CDR3 DNA reads as TGTGCCAGCAGTGAGGGACTAGCGGGAGGTGAGCAGTTCTTC.

The chain couples TRBV2 to TRBJ1-5; 8 nucleotides line up with TRBD1. V shed 0 bases and J 0 bases; nucleotides not matched to a gene: 4. This CDR3 comprises 17 residues. Per germline, CDR1 SNHLY and CDR2 FYNNEI. CDR3 region: CASSEALQGASNQPQHF. The CDR3 bases are TGTGCCAGCAGTGAAGCGCTTCAGGGGGCTAGCAATCAGCCCCAGCATTTT.